The rows below give T cell receptor beta chains drawn from one sample of a study of blood T cell repertoires in COVID-19. TCRdb keeps only in-frame clones here, not all; method: immunoSEQ multiplex PCR. The data contain some 100,000 clones, 85% to 90% of them singletons. The sample taken for sequencing was peripheral blood. The receptors come from a woman in her seventies with acute or convalescent COVID-19. CDR3s leave out the opening cysteine and the closing phenylalanine or tryptophan.

J gene | V gene | CDR3 protein
TRBJ1-5 | TRBV27 | ASGPGGGNQPQH
TRBJ2-7 | TRBV27 | ASSSFSSHGYEQY
TRBJ2-7 | TRBV7-9 | ASSSRDRHSYEQY
TRBJ2-1 | TRBV7-3 | ASSLTVPSGSLYNEQF
TRBJ2-1 | TRBV19 | ASRSSLPGNYNEQF
TRBJ2-2 | TRBV15 | ATSLGPADTGELF
TRBJ2-1 | TRBV6-5 | ASKYALGAGQF
TRBJ1-3 | TRBV9 | ASSVGLGASPGNTIY
TRBJ1-5 | TRBV6-1 | ASSEVVTVSNQPQH
TRBJ1-1 | TRBV14 | ASSQYRDTEAF
TRBJ2-5 | TRBV7-2 | ASSFGALAGGPETQY
TRBJ1-4 | TRBV2 | ASASGGTNEKLF
TRBJ2-7 | TRBV7-9 | ASSLGLGQRLVYEQY
TRBJ2-1 | TRBV7-9 | ASSPPSGYSYNEQF
TRBJ2-3 | TRBV5-6 | ASSSGADTQY
TRBJ1-6 | TRBV4-1 | ASSQDWGQFPSPLH